These 21 T cell receptor beta chains originate from one sample sequenced in a study of blood T cell repertoires in COVID-19. Clones were sequenced by immunoSEQ multiplex PCR, and TCRdb holds only the in-frame ones, with some missing. Of more than 200,000 clones in the sample, roughly 87% were seen once. Sequencing was carried out using PBMCs or T cells enriched from blood (not recorded which). These receptors originate from a man aged 30 to 39 who had recovered from COVID-19.

This clone appeared a few times. The chain joins TRBV3-1 (or the pseudogene TRBV3-2) to TRBJ1-6; no clear D gene. CDR1 and CDR2 (germline): LGHDT, YNNKEL (reference sequence). V dropped 2 bases and J dropped 7 bases, with 15 bases sitting between them. This CDR3 spans 16 amino acids. The CDR3 protein is CASSQRSAAKNSPLHF. The CDR3 DNA reads as TGTGCCAGCAGCCAACGGTCTGCGGCGAAGAATTCACCCCTCCACTTT.

This clone was seen a single time. The chain is built from TRBV18 and TRBJ1-2, with D hard to call. Trimming took 3 bases from V and 5 from J, leaving 10 bases between them. Germline V gives CDR1 KGHSH, CDR2 LQKENI. The CDR3 is 13 amino acids. CDR3 sequence (DNA): TGTGCCAGCTCACCTTCAGAACCATATGGCTACACCTTC. Encoded protein: CASSPSEPYGYTF.

V gene TRBV29-1 combines with J gene TRBJ1-2; D gene ambiguous. Germline lookup yields CDR1 SQVTM and CDR2 ANQGSEA. The CDR3 is 12 residues long. Trimming pared 4 bases from V and 7 bases from J, leaving 13 bases between. This chain's CDR3 is CSVGVGERGYTF. For the CDR3, the DNA is TGCAGCGTTGGGGTCGGGGAGCGTGGCTACACCTTC.

This clone showed up just a few times. The chain links TRBV10-3 to TRBJ1-2; 8 bases are shared with TRBD1. V shed 6 bases, J shed 5 bases, and the junction held 5 bases outside the gene matches. This CDR3 has 13 residues. CDR1 ENHRY and CDR2 SYGVKD come from the germline V gene. This chain's CDR3 is CAIRPDRGYGYTF. The CDR3 nucleotides are TGTGCCATCAGACCCGACAGGGGTTATGGCTACACCTTC.

The gene calls are TRBV24-1 and TRBJ2-2; 7 bases are shared with TRBD1. The CDR3 sequence is 17 residues long. From germline, CDR1 is KGHDR and CDR2 SFDVKD. J was trimmed by 4 bases and V by 4 bases; bases with no gene match: 11. The CDR3 coding sequence is TGTGCCACCAGTGAACCGCGAGGACAGGACTCCACCGGGGAGCTGTTTTTT. Its translation: CATSEPRGQDSTGELFF.

CDR3 bases: TGTGCCAGCAGCAAAAATCTAGGGGCTAGCACAGATACGCAGTATTTT. It specifies CASSKNLGASTDTQYF. J is TRBJ2-3 and V is TRBV5-4, with D possibly being TRBD1 (5 bases). The CDR3 length is 16 residues. Per the germline V gene, CDR1 is SGHNT and CDR2 is YYREEE (reference sequence). Trimming took 4 bases from V and 0 from J, leaving 15 bases between them.

The chain carries TRBV29-1 and TRBJ1-1; D might be TRBD1 (6 bases). The CDR3 length is 14 residues. From germline, CDR1 is SQVTM and CDR2 ANQGSEA. Trimming removed 3 bases from V and 0 bases from J, with 11 bases in between. The CDR3 is CSVDSTGLNTEAFF. The CDR3, as DNA: TGCAGCGTTGATAGCACAGGGCTGAACACTGAAGCTTTCTTT. The variable domain in full, completed from reference TRBV29-1 and TRBJ1-1, reads SAVISQKPSRDICQRGTSLTIQCQVDSQVTMMFWYRQQPGQSLTLIATANQGSEATYESGFVIDKFPISRPNLTFSTLTVSNMSPEDSSIYLCSVDSTGLNTEAFFGQGTRLTVV.

This rearrangement joins TRBV12-3 or TRBV12-4 to TRBJ2-5; D possibly corresponds to TRBD2 (6 bases). Trimming removed 5 bases from V and 5 bases from J, with 12 bases in between. There are 13 residues in the CDR3. CDR3: CASSTGREETQYF. Written as DNA, the CDR3 is TGTGCCAGCAGTACCGGACGGGAGGAGACCCAGTACTTC.

The rearrangement links TRBV7-9 to TRBJ2-3, with 7 positions matching TRBD2. After removal of 3 bases from V and 1 base from J, the junction contained 1 base not matched to a gene. The germline V gene encodes CDR1 SEHNR and CDR2 FQNEAQ (reference sequence). This CDR3 contains 14 residues. CDR3 sequence: CASSFSGRTDTQYF. CDR3 bases: TGTGCCAGCAGCTTTAGCGGGCGCACAGATACGCAGTATTTT.

The chain couples TRBV27 to TRBJ2-1; D might be TRBD2 (7 bases). V lost 5 bases and J lost 5, with 16 bases in between. The CDR3 extends over 15 amino acids. Germline V CDR1 and CDR2: MNHEY, SMNVEV (reference sequence). In DNA, the CDR3 is TGTGCCAGCAGTCTAGGGGGGGGAGAAGACAATGAGCAGTTCTTC. Translating gives CASSLGGGEDNEQFF.

This clone was seen just once. The chain links TRBV11-2 to TRBJ2-7; D perhaps matches TRBD1 (6 bases). This CDR3 contains 15 residues. V shed 5 bases and J shed 4 bases, with 18 bases lying between them. Per germline, CDR1 SGHAT and CDR2 FQNNGV. CDR3 in DNA: TGTGCCAGCAGCCAGACAGGCAAAAGGGCATACGAGCAGTACTTC. Translating it yields CASSQTGKRAYEQYF.

V usage is TRBV6-5 and J usage is TRBJ1-4; D gene uncertain. This CDR3 is 16 amino acids long. V lost 4 bases to trimming and J lost 3 bases, with 15 bases between them. Per germline, CDR1 MNHEY and CDR2 SVGAGI. Written as DNA, the CDR3 is TGTGCCAGCAGTTCTAACCCATTGTTCGCTAATGAAAAACTGTTTTTT. Translation gives CASSSNPLFANEKLFF.

The chain recombines TRBV28 with TRBJ1-6; 9 bases map to TRBD1. There are 16 residues in the CDR3. V was clipped by 5 bases and J by 8 bases; unmatched bases: 10. Per germline, CDR1 MDHEN and CDR2 SYDVKM. The CDR3 coding sequence is TGTGCCAGCAGTACAAGCCTCGGGACAGGGTATTCACCCCTCCACTTT. It encodes CASSTSLGTGYSPLHF. The whole variable domain, filled in from reference TRBV28 and TRBJ1-6, reads DVKVTQSSRYLVKRTGEKVFLECVQDMDHENMFWYRQDPGLGLRLIYFSYDVKMKEKGDIPEGYSVSREKKERFSLILESASTNQTSMYLCASSTSLGTGYSPLHFGNGTRLTVT.

The V gene is TRBV5-5, the J gene TRBJ1-1; D might be TRBD1 (6 bases). This CDR3 is built from 16 residues. Trimming left V 0 bases short and J 5 bases short, with 17 bases between. Germline V gives CDR1 SGHKS, CDR2 YYEKEE (reference sequence). CDR3 amino acids: CASSLDDLGRGTEAFF. The CDR3 DNA follows: TGTGCCAGCAGCTTGGACGACTTGGGCAGGGGTACTGAAGCTTTCTTT.

The J gene is TRBJ1-3, the V gene TRBV4-3; 8 nucleotides align to TRBD1. From germline, CDR1 is LGHNA and CDR2 YSLEER. V shed 1 base and J 4 bases; nucleotides not matched to a gene: 6. CDR3 size: 16 residues. The CDR3 coding sequence is TGCGCCAGCAGCCAAGTTACAGGGGGTGGAGGAAACACCATATATTTT. This translates into CASSQVTGGGGNTIYF.

The chain recombines TRBV7-3 with TRBJ2-5; 7 bases fit TRBD2. CDR3 length equals 13 residues. Germline assignment: CDR1 SGHTA and CDR2 FQGTGA. Trimming removed 6 bases from V and 7 bases from J; junction bases left unmatched: 8. The CDR3: CASSRGLEGTQYF. In DNA, the CDR3 is TGTGCCAGCAGTCGAGGACTAGAGGGGACCCAGTACTTC.

The gene calls are TRBV24-1 and TRBJ2-3, with D hard to call. Germline lookup yields CDR1 KGHDR and CDR2 SFDVKD. Deletions cut 4 bases from V and 4 bases from J, with 8 bases between. The length of the CDR3 is 13 residues. The CDR3 reads CATSDLRADTQYF. The CDR3 coding sequence is TGTGCCACCAGTGACTTACGAGCAGATACGCAGTATTTT.

The chain recombines TRBV6-5 with TRBJ1-2; perhaps TRBD1 as D (6 bases). Germline V gene lookup returns CDR1 MNHEY and CDR2 SVGAGI. This CDR3 is 15 amino acids long. V shed 8 bases and J shed 1 base, with 17 bases lying between them. The CDR3: CASSEGQRFNYGYTF. The CDR3 coding sequence is TGTGCCAGCTCGGAAGGACAGCGTTTTAACTATGGCTACACCTTC.

V is TRBV19 and J is TRBJ1-2, with 7 bases matching TRBD1. Losses at the gene ends were 3 bases for V and 8 bases for J; bases not matched to a gene: 6. This CDR3 region has 13 residues. Germline CDR1 LNHDA, CDR2 SQIVND (reference sequence). The CDR3 bases are TGTGCCAGTAGTATTGAGGGGGCGGAAGGCTACACCTTC. Translating gives CASSIEGAEGYTF.

The chain couples TRBV20-1 to TRBJ1-6, with 8 positions matching TRBD1. V trimming: 3 bases; J trimming: 8 bases; junction bases outside the gene matches: 6. The length of the CDR3 is 14 residues. CDR1 and CDR2 from the germline V gene are DFQATT and SNEGSKA (reference sequence). As DNA, the CDR3 is TGCAGTGCTAGTAATGACAGGGGATATTCACCCCTCCACTTT. Protein sequence: CSASNDRGYSPLHF.

This clone was seen a few times. The rearrangement joins TRBV21-1 to TRBJ1-6. TRBV21-1 is tagged as a pseudogene. The CDR3 runs 15 residues. This CDR3 is CASSLLRVLDSPLHF. The CDR3 bases are TGTGCCAGCAGCCTCCTTCGGGTCCTGGATTCACCCCTCCACTTT.